These 7 T cell receptor beta chains came from one sample sequenced in a study of blood T cell repertoires in COVID-19. Only in-frame clones appear in the TCRdb table, and some are missing; sequencing was by immunoSEQ multiplex PCR. The data contain around 56,000 clones, 80% to 90% of them seen just once; the ten biggest clones take up over 15%. Sequencing was carried out using peripheral blood. The receptors shown here come from a human donor in a cohort sampled during active COVID-19.

The chain couples TRBV18 to TRBJ1-6; TRBD1 agrees at 7 bases. V dropped 4 bases and J dropped 7; count of bases not matched to a gene: 10. The CDR3 has 16 amino acids. CDR1 and CDR2 (germline): KGHSH, LQKENI. The CDR3 coding sequence is TGTGCCAGCTCACAAGGCGCCGGGACAGCAAATTCACCCCTCCACTTT. Protein sequence: CASSQGAGTANSPLHF.

This clone occurred once. The rearrangement links TRBV5-1 to TRBJ1-6; possible D gene TRBD1, 5 bases. Germline loops: CDR1 SGHRS, CDR2 YFSETQ. The CDR3 is made up of 15 amino acids. V was pared by 0 bases and J by 4 bases, with 8 bases between. CDR3 in DNA: TGCGCCAGCAGCTTGGCCGGGGGGTATAATTCACCCCTCCACTTT. Translating it yields CASSLAGGYNSPLHF.

This chain connects TRBV5-1 to TRBJ2-7; 7 positions match TRBD1. The CDR3 loop spans 16 amino acids. Germline-derived CDR1 and CDR2 are SGHRS and YFSETQ. V was pared by 4 bases and J by 3 bases, with 13 bases of the junction left unmatched. CDR3 DNA: TGCGCCAGCAGCCCTTACTACGGGACAGAACTCTACGAGCAGTACTTC. Protein product: CASSPYYGTELYEQYF.

The J gene is TRBJ1-4, the V gene TRBV27; 7 nucleotides match TRBD1. CDR3 length: 17 amino acids. Germline V gene sequence: CDR1 MNHEY, CDR2 SMNVEV (reference sequence). Unmatched junction bases numbered 11, after V lost 4 bases and J lost 3 bases. In DNA form, the CDR3 reads TGTGCCAGCAGTTCGGACAGGCCTATCGGGGCTAATGAAAAACTGTTTTTT. Translated, it gives CASSSDRPIGANEKLFF.

The chain employs TRBV12-3 or TRBV12-4 and TRBJ1-3; 7 nucleotides align to TRBD1. The CDR3 spans 12 residues. Trimming cost V 2 bases and J 10 bases; bases outside gene matches: 2. The CDR3 nucleotides are TGTGCCAGCAGTTTACTACAGGGGACCATATATTTT. This encodes CASSLLQGTIYF.

The chain employs TRBV4-1 and TRBJ2-3; D possibly corresponds to TRBD1 (5 bases). The CDR3 covers 14 residues. V lost 2 bases to trimming and J lost 6 bases, with 12 bases between them. Looked up from germline, CDR1 is MGHRA and CDR2 is YSYEKL. DNA for the CDR3: TGCGCCAGCAGCCAAAGCGACAGCGCCGATACGCAGTATTTT. It specifies CASSQSDSADTQYF.

V and J are TRBV6-2 or TRBV6-3 and TRBJ2-7; 8 bases agree with TRBD1. J was trimmed by 0 bases and V by 0 bases; bases with no gene match: 7. Germline values: CDR1 MNHEY, CDR2 SVGEGT. The CDR3 spans 17 residues. CDR3 DNA sequence: TGTGCCAGCAGTTACTCGCCGGGGACAGGAGACTCCTACGAGCAGTACTTC. Its translation is CASSYSPGTGDSYEQYF.